This T cell receptor (beta chain) stems from a study of T cell responses to AZD1222 COVID-19 vaccine. Study-wide results and caveats: When two AZD1222 doses had been given, Spike-specific TCR breadth and depth rose. Of spike-specific TCRs, nearly half reportedly target regions left unmutated in variants. Just five or six AZD1222 recipients tested seropositive at baseline.

On this clone: Its antigen is unidentified. A read error may produce the germline difference seen at one junction end.

Clones were sequenced by immunoSEQ multiplex PCR, and TCRdb holds only the in-frame ones, with some missing. The table has about 130,000 clones, around 90% seen once. Sequences were derived from peripheral blood, sampled on day 0 of AZD1222 vaccination. The TCR comes from an adult in good health.

The CDR3 region is CASNLKDEKLFF. The DNA for the CDR3 is TGTGCCAGCAATTTAAAGGATGAAAAACTGTTTTTT. The rearrangement joins TRBV28 to TRBJ1-4; D remains unclear. CDR3 length equals 12 residues. Germline loops: CDR1 MDHEN, CDR2 SYDVKM.